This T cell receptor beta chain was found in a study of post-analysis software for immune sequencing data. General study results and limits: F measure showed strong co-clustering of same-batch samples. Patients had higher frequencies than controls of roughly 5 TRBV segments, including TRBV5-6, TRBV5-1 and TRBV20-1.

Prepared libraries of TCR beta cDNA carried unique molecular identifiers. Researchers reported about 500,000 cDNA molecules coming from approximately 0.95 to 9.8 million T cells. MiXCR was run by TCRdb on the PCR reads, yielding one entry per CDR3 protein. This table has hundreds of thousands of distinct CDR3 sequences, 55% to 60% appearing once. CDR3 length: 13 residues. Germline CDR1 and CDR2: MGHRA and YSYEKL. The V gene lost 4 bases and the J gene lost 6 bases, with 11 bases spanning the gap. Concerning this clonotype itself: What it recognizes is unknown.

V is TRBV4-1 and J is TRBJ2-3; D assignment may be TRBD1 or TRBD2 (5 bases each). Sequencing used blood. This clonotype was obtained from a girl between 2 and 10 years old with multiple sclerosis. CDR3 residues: CASSPIEGDTQYF. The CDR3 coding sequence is TGCGCCAGCAGCCCGATAGAGGGGGATACGCAGTATTTT.